These 6 T cell receptor beta chains were all obtained from the same sample, sequenced in a study of T-cell reconstitution after alpha-beta-depleted transplantation in children. Findings and limits, study-wide: T-cell counts and diversity at one year post-transplant came mainly from newly produced T cells.

No cognate antigen is known for these TCRs. The TCRbeta library was prepared with unique molecular identifiers. MiXCR, applied by TCRdb to the PCR reads, yields one record per CDR3 protein. The profile shows 250,000 to 300,000 distinct CDR3 sequences, nearly 8% of them singletons. The specimen was peripheral blood, collected 360 days after TCRalphabeta/CD19-depleted stem cell transplant. The receptor source for this set is a female patient aged 2 to 10 who had a stem cell transplant for Fanconi anemia, so the T cells may come from the graft donor.

This clonotype has ten or more counts. Lacking the conserved final phenylalanine or tryptophan, this CDR3 likely reflects a read error. Because the CDR3's place on the DNA is in doubt, the DNA is left out and the CDR3 is given as listed by TCRdb. The gene calls are TRBV12-3 or TRBV12-4 and TRBJ1-1; the table's TRBD1 call for D was not verified on the DNA. From its first to its last residue, the CDR3 has 9 amino acids. The CDR3 protein is CASSPPFRV.

This clonotype showed up just a few times. V usage is TRBV5-8 and J usage is TRBJ2-2, with TRBD2 matching over 12 bases. Germline values: CDR1 SGHTS, CDR2 YDEGEE. The CDR3 totals 15 residues. J was trimmed by 4 bases and V by 4 bases; bases with no gene match: 2. The CDR3 bases are TGTGCCAGCAGCGAACTAGCGGGAGGCACCGGGGAGCTGTTTTTT. Translated: CASSELAGGTGELFF.

The J gene is TRBJ2-7, the V gene TRBV7-2; D gene uncertain. Trimming stripped 3 bases from V and 0 bases from J, with 15 bases between. Germline CDR1 reads SGHTA; CDR2 reads FQGNSA. The CDR3 is made up of 16 amino acids. This CDR3 is CASSFVASLHSYEQYF. The CDR3 DNA sequence: TGTGCCAGCAGCTTTGTAGCCAGCTTACACTCCTACGAGCAGTACTTC.

With regard to this clonotype: A much larger clone sits a single nucleotide away, making a read error possible. Here the CDR3 omits its conserved ending phenylalanine or tryptophan, so a read error is the likely source. The rearrangement links TRBV15 to TRBJ1-3, with D uncertain. V was pared by 1 base and J by 8 bases, with 18 bases between. Germline CDR1 is LNHNV and CDR2 is YYDKDF (reference sequence). The CDR3 spans 16 residues. The CDR3 DNA is TGTGCCACCAGCAGAGTACACGTGGCCAACGGTGACACCATATATTGT. It is translated as CATSRVHVANGDTIYC.

This clonotype was found many times. The V and J genes are TRBV28 and TRBJ1-2, with 9 positions matching TRBD1. From germline, CDR1 is MDHEN and CDR2 SYDVKM. With V trimmed by 5 bases and J by 6 bases, 7 bases remained unmatched. This CDR3 has 14 residues. In nucleotides, the CDR3 is TGTGCCAGCAGTCCCCAGACAGGGGGTAATGGCTACACCTTC. It is translated as CASSPQTGGNGYTF.

This clonotype was observed a handful of times. V is TRBV5-1 and J is TRBJ2-3, with a possible D match to TRBD2 (6 bases). The V gene's germline CDR1 is SGHRS and CDR2 YFSETQ. Trimming shortened V by 4 bases and J by 0 bases, and 15 bases separated the two germline ends. The CDR3 length is 16 residues. The CDR3 sequence is CASSATLAPSTDTQYF. Written as DNA, the CDR3 is TGCGCCAGCAGCGCCACCCTAGCGCCTAGCACAGATACGCAGTATTTT.